The following is a TCR beta chain sequence with its context. Its cognate antigen is unknown. CDR1 SEHNR and CDR2 FQNEAQ come from the germline V gene (reference sequence). The CDR3 is 12 residues long. Trimming took off 5 bases at V and 4 bases at J, with 6 bases between the two ends. Profiled with immunoSEQ multiplex PCR; TCRdb holds only in-frame clones, not every one. This table holds approximately 52,000 clones, approximately 86% found once. These data come from a study of PD-1 blockade in classical Hodgkin lymphoma. General study findings and limits: Still unresolved is the cause of the repertoire differences, which may be disease activity or prior therapy.

Described time point: cycle 4 day 1 (C4D1), after less than seven weeks of nivolumab. Every patient had relapsed following autologous stem cell transplantation, and cohorts differed in brentuximab vedotin exposure. This TCR was recovered from a human donor with classical Hodgkin lymphoma. This sequence joins TRBV7-9 and TRBJ1-5; perhaps TRBD1 as D (5 bases). This sample comprised peripheral blood mononuclear cells (PBMCs), obtained before the fourth cycle of nivolumab. The CDR3 protein is CASSRTNQPQHF. The CDR3, as DNA: TGTGCCAGCAGCAGGACAAATCAGCCCCAGCATTTT.